The 30 T cell receptor beta chains below come from one sample, sequenced in a study of shared clonotypes between healthy human individuals. TCRdb keeps only in-frame clones here, not all; method: immunoSEQ multiplex PCR. The sample yields about 820,000 clones, 80% to 95% seen once. Naive CD8 isolation took CD45RO-negative cells positively selected for CCR7 and excluded terminally differentiated effector memory CD45RA+ cells. Sequenced: naive CD8+ T cells sorted from blood. All receptors come from a man younger than 40 in good health.

The V and J genes are TRBV25-1 and TRBJ2-2; D unclear. The CDR3 is 13 amino acids. Deletions cut 7 bases from V and 0 bases from J, with 6 bases between. Germline V gene lookup returns CDR1 MGHDK and CDR2 SYGVNS. CDR3 loop: CASTQSNTGELFF. In nucleotides, the CDR3 is TGTGCCAGCACTCAGTCGAACACCGGGGAGCTGTTTTTT.

DNA of the CDR3: TGTGCCAGCAGCGTAGTGGGGACTAGCGTATACGAGCAGTACTTC. This sequence encodes CASSVVGTSVYEQYF. The chain has TRBV9 and TRBJ2-7; 10 bases agree with TRBD2. The V segment lost 0 bases and the J segment 4 bases; nucleotides outside the gene matches: 4. This CDR3 is 15 amino acids long. From germline, CDR1 is SGDLS and CDR2 YYNGEE.

The chain employs TRBV6-1 and TRBJ1-2; weak D call: TRBD1 (5 bases). V lost 3 bases and J lost 4, with 15 bases in between. This CDR3 spans 15 amino acids. From germline, CDR1 is MNHNS and CDR2 SASEGT. CDR3 sequence reads: CASSDGVRVPYGYTF. CDR3 sequence (DNA): TGTGCCAGCAGTGACGGTGTCAGGGTGCCCTATGGCTACACCTTC.

This clone was counted a single time. This chain links TRBV19 with TRBJ2-1; TRBD2 aligns across 7 bases. Germline CDR1 and CDR2: LNHDA and SQIVND (reference sequence). The CDR3 spans 15 residues. Unmatched junction bases numbered 6, after V lost 0 bases and J lost 7 bases. The CDR3 here is CASSIDRGLWNEQFF. Here the CDR3 DNA reads TGTGCCAGTAGTATAGATAGGGGACTATGGAATGAGCAGTTCTTC.

CDR3 in amino acids: CASRPPFGTGVNEQFF. The CDR3, as DNA: TGTGCCAGCAGACCTCCTTTTGGGACAGGGGTCAATGAGCAGTTCTTC. The V and J genes are TRBV7-9 and TRBJ2-1; 10 positions match TRBD1. Unmatched junction bases numbered 11, after V lost 6 bases and J lost 6 bases. The CDR3 length is 16 residues. Germline CDR1 reads SEHNR; CDR2 reads FQNEAQ (reference sequence).

In DNA form, the CDR3 reads TGTGCCAGCAGCAAAACGAGGGGGCTGGGGGAGACCCAGTACTTC. This codes for CASSKTRGLGETQYF. The J gene is TRBJ2-5, the V gene TRBV9, with 7 bases fitting TRBD1. CDR3 length: 15 amino acids. The ends lost 4 bases at V and 5 bases at J; junction bases unmatched: 11. Germline CDR1 is SGDLS and CDR2 is YYNGEE.

This clone was found a few times. Other nucleotide sequences from this sample produce the same CDR3. The V and J genes are TRBV7-9 and TRBJ2-5; tentative D call: TRBD1 (6 bases). The CDR3 spans 14 residues. Germline-derived CDR1 and CDR2 are SEHNR and FQNEAQ (reference sequence). Trimming took off 0 bases at V and 1 base at J, with 6 bases between the two ends. CDR3 DNA: TGTGCCAGCAGCTTAGCAGGGGGCCAAGAGACCCAGTACTTC. It specifies CASSLAGGQETQYF.

In its sample, this clone was seen a few times. V usage is TRBV28 and J usage is TRBJ2-3, with 11 bases aligning to TRBD2. The CDR3 loop spans 18 amino acids. V dropped 5 bases and J dropped 9; count of bases not matched to a gene: 19. The V gene's germline CDR1 is MDHEN and CDR2 SYDVKM. The DNA of the CDR3 is TGTGCCAGCAGTCCAACCATCCTAGCGGGAGGCCCAGATCACACGCAGTATTTT. Translating it yields CASSPTILAGGPDHTQYF.

This chain links TRBV9 with TRBJ2-3; D tentatively reads TRBD1 or TRBD2 (5 bases each). V lost 4 bases and J lost 3, with 15 bases in between. Germline assignment: CDR1 SGDLS and CDR2 YYNGEE. The CDR3 totals 15 residues. CDR3 loop: CASSTAGTITDTQYF. The CDR3 DNA is TGTGCCAGCAGCACTGCCGGGACGATTACAGATACGCAGTATTTT.

The V gene is TRBV30, the J gene TRBJ2-5, with 9 bases fitting TRBD1. The CDR3 has 17 amino acids. Germline loops: CDR1 GTSNPN, CDR2 SVGIG (reference sequence). V lost 5 bases and J lost 2; bases outside the gene matches: 15. The CDR3 nucleotides are TGTGCCTGGTCACAGGGGGCGCTGGCGGGAGCTCAAGAGACCCAGTACTTC. Its protein product is CAWSQGALAGAQETQYF. Complete variable domain (other parts from reference TRBV30 and TRBJ2-5): SQTIHQWPATLVQPVGSPLSLECTVEGTSNPNLYWYRQAAGRGLQLLFYSVGIGQISSEVPQNLSASRPQDRQFILSSKKLLLSDSGFYLCAWSQGALAGAQETQYFGPGTRLLVL.

J is TRBJ1-1 and V is TRBV5-5; 8 positions agree with TRBD1. Per the germline V gene, CDR1 is SGHKS and CDR2 is YYEKEE (reference sequence). This CDR3 has 14 residues. The junction had 6 bases not matched to a gene; V was cut back by 4 bases and J by 4 bases. CDR3 coding DNA: TGTGCCAGCAGCGGCTTGACAGGGGCCACTGAAGCTTTCTTT. This sequence encodes CASSGLTGATEAFF.

The chain has TRBV19 and TRBJ2-7, with TRBD2 matching over 8 bases. Per the germline V gene, CDR1 is LNHDA and CDR2 is SQIVND (reference sequence). The CDR3 spans 15 residues. Trimming at V came to 3 bases and at J to 3 bases, leaving 7 bases not matched to a gene. DNA of the CDR3: TGTGCCAGTAGTATCGACAGCGGGAGTCACTACGAGCAGTACTTC. It specifies CASSIDSGSHYEQYF.

This clone was recorded once. The rearrangement links TRBV7-9 to TRBJ2-1, with 16 bases aligning to TRBD2. The CDR3 spans 19 residues. Trimming cost V 4 bases and J 5 bases; bases outside gene matches: 11. The V gene's germline CDR1 is SEHNR and CDR2 FQNEAQ (reference sequence). The CDR3 region has the DNA TGTGCCAGCAGCTCCACGGGACTAGCGGGAGGGGACGAACACAATGAGCAGTTCTTC. Protein sequence: CASSSTGLAGGDEHNEQFF.

This clone was picked up one time. The chain couples TRBV4-1 to TRBJ2-3, with D perhaps matching TRBD2 (5 bases). Germline CDR1 MGHRA, CDR2 YSYEKL. Trimming removed 5 bases at V and 2 bases at J, with 17 bases between. The CDR3 has 16 amino acids. The DNA of the CDR3 is TGCGCCAGCAGCGACGCCGGGGTAATGGTCACAGATACGCAGTATTTT. It codes for CASSDAGVMVTDTQYF.

The V and J genes are TRBV4-1 and TRBJ2-7, with 7 bases matching TRBD2. Germline CDR1 and CDR2: MGHRA and YSYEKL. V trimming: 3 bases; J trimming: 4 bases; junction bases outside the gene matches: 12. The CDR3 runs 16 residues. CDR3 region: CASSHVASGRGYEQYF. CDR3 bases: TGCGCCAGCAGCCATGTGGCTAGCGGTCGGGGGTACGAGCAGTACTTC.

The J gene is TRBJ2-7, the V gene TRBV7-8; 10 positions agree with TRBD2. Germline V gives CDR1 SGHVS, CDR2 FQNEAQ. The V segment lost 1 base and the J segment 0 bases; nucleotides outside the gene matches: 3. The CDR3 spans 16 residues. In DNA form, the CDR3 reads TGTGCCAGCAGCTTAGTAGCGGGAGGAAGCTCCTACGAGCAGTACTTC. This gives the protein CASSLVAGGSSYEQYF. The full variable domain, with the rest looked up from reference TRBV7-8 and TRBJ2-7, is GAGVSQSPRYKVAKRGQDVALRCDPISGHVSLFWYQQALGQGPEFLTYFQNEAQLDKSGLPSDRFFAERPEGSVSTLKIQRTQQEDSAVYLCASSLVAGGSSYEQYFGPGTRLTVT.

The rearrangement joins TRBV9 to TRBJ2-3; D perhaps matches TRBD2 (6 bases). V lost 4 bases, J lost 5 bases, and 14 bases lay in between. CDR1 SGDLS and CDR2 YYNGEE come from the germline V gene. The CDR3 loop spans 14 amino acids. The CDR3 DNA reads TGTGCCAGCAGCTCTTGGACTAATGAAGATACGCAGTATTTT. The encoded protein is CASSSWTNEDTQYF.

The chain employs TRBV10-1 and TRBJ2-3; D is uncertain. Trimming removed 5 bases at V and 6 bases at J, with 12 bases between. Germline V gene data show CDR1 as WNHNN and CDR2 as SYGVQD (reference sequence). This CDR3 contains 13 residues. CDR3 sequence: CASSPRGGDTQYF. As DNA, the CDR3 is TGCGCCAGCAGTCCCCGAGGCGGCGATACGCAGTATTTT.

This chain joins TRBV27 and TRBJ2-1; no clear D gene. Deletions cut 4 bases from V and 7 bases from J, with 11 bases between. Germline CDR1 reads MNHEY; CDR2 reads SMNVEV (reference sequence). This CDR3 region has 13 residues. The CDR3 region is CASSSLGRNEQFF. The CDR3 DNA reads TGTGCCAGCAGTTCCCTAGGACGGAATGAGCAGTTCTTC.

V usage is TRBV28 and J usage is TRBJ1-1; D ambiguous. The ends were cut back, 3 bases at V and 5 bases at J, with 10 bases in the middle. Per the germline V gene, CDR1 is MDHEN and CDR2 is SYDVKM. This CDR3 is built from 13 residues. The CDR3 nucleotides read TGTGCCAGCAGTTTGCCGGGGTGGACTGAAGCTTTCTTT. Amino acid sequence: CASSLPGWTEAFF.

Only one count was recorded for this clone. The sample has other DNA sequences that encode this CDR3 too. As DNA, the CDR3 is TGTGCCAGCAGCTTGGGACCTGAAGCTTTCTTT. Translated: CASSLGPEAFF. The rearrangement uses TRBV5-6 and TRBJ1-1; no clear D. Trimming left V 0 bases short and J 6 bases short, with 3 bases between. CDR3 size: 11 residues. Germline lookup yields CDR1 SGHDT and CDR2 YYEEEE.

This clone was observed a few times. V gene TRBV7-9 combines with J gene TRBJ2-1; 8 nucleotides align to TRBD2. CDR3 length: 19 amino acids. CDR1 and CDR2 (germline): SEHNR, FQNEAQ (reference sequence). The junction had 12 bases not matched to a gene; V was cut back by 2 bases and J by 0 bases. The CDR3 reads CASSLLRISGTSSYNEQFF. The CDR3, as DNA: TGTGCCAGCAGCTTACTTCGCATAAGTGGGACTAGCTCCTACAATGAGCAGTTCTTC.

The genes are TRBV5-5 and TRBJ1-1; D unclear. This CDR3 spans 15 amino acids. In germline, CDR1 is SGHKS, CDR2 YYEKEE (reference sequence). The V gene lost 2 bases and the J gene lost 0 bases, with 11 bases spanning the gap. The CDR3 nucleotides read TGTGCCAGCAGCTTAGAAGGGTGGGTGAACACTGAAGCTTTCTTT. The encoded protein is CASSLEGWVNTEAFF.

This clone was observed a single time. The V gene is TRBV27, the J gene TRBJ2-1; 10 positions match TRBD2. V lost 9 bases and J lost 2; bases outside the gene matches: 1. This CDR3 spans 13 amino acids. In germline, CDR1 is MNHEY, CDR2 SMNVEV (reference sequence). CDR3 bases: TGTGCCAGTACTAGCGGGGCCTACAATGAGCAGTTCTTC. As protein: CASTSGAYNEQFF.

The genes are TRBV15 and TRBJ2-5, with a weak D call TRBD1 (5 bases). The CDR3 totals 14 residues. Between the trimmed V and J ends, which lost 3 bases and 1 base, there was a span of 9 bases. Germline lookup yields CDR1 LNHNV and CDR2 YYDKDF (reference sequence). In DNA, the CDR3 is TGTGCCACCAGCAGTCAGGGCCTCCAAGAGACCCAGTACTTC. The encoded protein is CATSSQGLQETQYF.

CDR3 region: CASSPTGTTDTQYF. Here the CDR3 DNA reads TGTGCCAGCTCACCCACGGGAACTACAGATACGCAGTATTTT. V is TRBV18 and J is TRBJ2-3; possibly TRBD2 for D (5 bases). The CDR3 spans 14 residues. The V gene lost 3 bases and the J gene lost 3 bases, with 10 bases spanning the gap. The germline V gene has CDR1 KGHSH and CDR2 LQKENI.

This clone is a singleton in its sample. V is TRBV6-6 and J is TRBJ2-7; 7 bases are a match to TRBD1. Trimming cost V 0 bases and J 4 bases; bases outside gene matches: 9. This CDR3 has 16 residues. From germline, CDR1 is MNHNY and CDR2 SVGAGI (reference sequence). This CDR3 is CASSYSRDSVVYEQYF. For the CDR3, the DNA is TGTGCCAGCAGTTACTCGAGGGACAGTGTCGTTTACGAGCAGTACTTC.

This rearrangement joins TRBV16 to TRBJ1-2; 8 bases match TRBD1. There are 16 residues in the CDR3. Germline CDR1 and CDR2: KGHSY and FQNENV. The J segment lost 3 bases and the V segment lost 1 base, leaving 7 bases of the junction unmatched. The CDR3 is CASSQYQQGDYYGYTF. The CDR3 DNA reads TGTGCCAGCAGCCAATACCAACAGGGGGACTACTATGGCTACACCTTC.

This clone was detected only once. The chain links TRBV11-3 to TRBJ1-1; 10 bases fit TRBD1. The CDR3 covers 15 residues. Trimming took 5 bases from V and 3 from J; bases not matched to a gene: 6. Germline loops: CDR1 SGHNT, CDR2 YENEEA. CDR3: CASSPGTGAHTEAFF. CDR3 bases: TGTGCCAGCAGCCCGGGGACAGGGGCCCACACTGAAGCTTTCTTT.

This chain connects TRBV11-2 to TRBJ2-1; D is unresolved. The V and J ends lost 1 base and 0 bases respectively, with 13 bases between them. The germline V gene has CDR1 SGHAT and CDR2 FQNNGV. The CDR3 totals 17 residues. The CDR3 protein is CASSLAAWASSYNEQFF. As DNA, the CDR3 is TGTGCCAGCAGCTTAGCAGCATGGGCTAGCTCCTACAATGAGCAGTTCTTC.